Listed here is a single T cell receptor (beta chain). This clonotype was observed a few times. Its binding antigen is unknown. Per-base quality was not reported, and no clone a single base away is much larger than it. Every donor was a healthy Caucasian. The twin cohort comprised three pairs of female monozygotic twins, all aged roughly 18 to 30 years. The RNA used for TCR libraries was isolated from peripheral blood mononuclear cells. This specimen belongs to a study of identical twins (dated by TCRdb to about 2016). General notes on the study: TCR alpha and beta repertoires from monozygotic twins, unrelated adults of various ages and cord blood were deep-sequenced to test whether fetal clonotypes persist. To rule out contamination, replicate twin experiments were performed at different times with different library preparation protocols.

Library preparation was by 5' RACE. Sequencing used an Illumina HiSeq 2000. Template switching added a universal primer binding site, and the final cDNA carried a unique molecular identifier that allowed TCR cDNA molecules to be counted accurately. Specific primers in the conserved constant-segment region were used to synthesize first-strand cDNA for the TCR alpha and beta chains. To control for contamination, every cDNA library carried two barcodes: a SMART-Mk sample barcode plus Illumina barcodes. TruSeq adapter sequences, together with Illumina sample barcodes, were added in two successive PCR steps. The Illumina HiSeq platform was used with custom primers to sequence TCR alpha and beta cDNA libraries. In the authors' own workflow: MiGEC was used to process raw reads and extract unique molecular identifiers, and MiXCR was used to find CDR3 positions. For each individual, recombination models were inferred using an EM algorithm with the repgenHMM and IGoR tools. Shared clonotypes were analyzed with the tcR package in R, and sharing was normalized by the product of cloneset sizes. To study raw recombination free of thymic and clonal selection effects, out-of-frame nonproductive sequences were analyzed. TCRdb trimmed public reads at Q25 via fastp, called clones via MiXCR and kept in-frame beta chains. CDR3 protein duplicates are merged, each entry listing the most common genes and DNA. In this record, the V and J calls reflect TCRdb's handling and not the investigators' own analysis. Counted in this sample were fewer than 650,000 distinct CDR3 sequences; about 7.6% of them appeared once. 1.6% of the sample lies in the top ten.

The germline V gene yields ENHRY for CDR1 and SYGVKD for CDR2. The V end gives up 5 bases and the J end 2 bases, leaving 4 bases in the junction not matched to a gene. Counted from cysteine to phenylalanine, this CDR3 has 16 amino acids. The read is trimmed to its CDR3 DNA, 48 bases read in frame from base 1. The paper's findings and limits, for the study overall: Excess twin sharing in beta out-of-frame sequences was weaker because fewer shared sequences lowered the signal-to-noise ratio. In monozygotic twins, out-of-frame TCR alpha sharing was systematically underestimated by recombination models, although the models agreed with sharing between unrelated individuals. Compared with coincidental sharing between unrelated individuals, out-of-frame TCR alpha sequences shared between twins showed an excess of sequences with low generation probability. Zero-insertion analyses could be partly confounded by invariant T cells such as MAIT and iNKT, although diverse VJ usage argued against such confounding for most clonotypes. Because the same donors could not be followed over many years, the conclusions relied on cross-sectional statistical analysis. Abundant cord blood beta clonotypes carried fewer insertions; young adult naive repertoires showed a weaker similar trend, while memory repertoires showed none.

The data were also submitted as part of a second study, on yellow fever vaccine responses in identical twins. As described in the second report: According to the authors, the vaccine-induced T cell response in identical twins seemed to be partly convergent and partly specific to each individual. The study precisely tracked vaccine-responding T cell clones in identical twins.

The receptor comes from a woman between 18 and 29 years old in good health. The V gene is TRBV10-3 and the J gene is TRBJ2-1; TRBD2 lines up with 12 middle nucleotides. What was sequenced was PBMCs. The nucleotide sequence reads as follows: TGTGCCATCAGTCGACTAGCGGGAGAGCCCTACAATGAGCAGTTCTTC. This sequence encodes CAISRLAGEPYNEQFF.